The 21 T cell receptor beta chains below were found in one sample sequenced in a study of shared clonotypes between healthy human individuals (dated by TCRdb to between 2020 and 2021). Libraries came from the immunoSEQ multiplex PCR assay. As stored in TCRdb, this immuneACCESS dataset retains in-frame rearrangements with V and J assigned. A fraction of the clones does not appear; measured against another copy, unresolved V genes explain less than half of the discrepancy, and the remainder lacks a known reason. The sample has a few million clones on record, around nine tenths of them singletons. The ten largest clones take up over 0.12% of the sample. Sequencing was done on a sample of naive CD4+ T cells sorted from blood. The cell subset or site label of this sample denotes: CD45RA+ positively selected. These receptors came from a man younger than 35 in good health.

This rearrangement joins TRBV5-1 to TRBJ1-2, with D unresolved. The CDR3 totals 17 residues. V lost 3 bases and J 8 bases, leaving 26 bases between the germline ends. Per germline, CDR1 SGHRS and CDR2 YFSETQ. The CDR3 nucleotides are TGCGCCAGCAGCTCCAACAGAAACGAGCTCCCCGATCGGGGCTACACCTTC. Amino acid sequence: CASSSNRNELPDRGYTF.

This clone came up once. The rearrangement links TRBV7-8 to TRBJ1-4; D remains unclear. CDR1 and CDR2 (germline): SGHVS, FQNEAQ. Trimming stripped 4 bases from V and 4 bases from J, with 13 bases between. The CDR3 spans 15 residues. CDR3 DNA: TGTGCCAGCAGCTCGGAGGGAGTCGGTAATGAAAAACTGTTTTTT. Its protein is CASSSEGVGNEKLFF.

The CDR3 bases are TGTGCCAGCAGCGTACGGTTGGGCACCGGGGAGCTGTTTTTT. Translation: CASSVRLGTGELFF. The V gene is TRBV9, the J gene TRBJ2-2; D ambiguous. Germline V gene data show CDR1 as SGDLS and CDR2 as YYNGEE. Trimming removed 1 base at V and 4 bases at J, with 8 bases between. The CDR3 is made up of 14 amino acids.

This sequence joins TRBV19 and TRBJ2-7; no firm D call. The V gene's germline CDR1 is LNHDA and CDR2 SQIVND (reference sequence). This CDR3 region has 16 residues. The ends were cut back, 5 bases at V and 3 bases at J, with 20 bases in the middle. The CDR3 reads CASSPSKPTSGYEQYF. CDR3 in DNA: TGTGCCAGTAGTCCAAGCAAACCGACCTCGGGCTACGAGCAGTACTTC.

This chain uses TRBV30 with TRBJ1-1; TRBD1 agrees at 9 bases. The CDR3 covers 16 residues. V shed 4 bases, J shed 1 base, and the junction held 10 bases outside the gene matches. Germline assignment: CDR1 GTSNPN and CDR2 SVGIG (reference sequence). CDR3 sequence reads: CAWTTLGQGQNTEAFF. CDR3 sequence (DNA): TGTGCCTGGACCACTCTAGGACAGGGGCAGAACACTGAAGCTTTCTTT.

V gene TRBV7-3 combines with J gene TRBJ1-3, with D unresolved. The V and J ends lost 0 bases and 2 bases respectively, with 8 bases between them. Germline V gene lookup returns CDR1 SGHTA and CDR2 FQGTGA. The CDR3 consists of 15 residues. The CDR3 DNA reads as TGTGCCAGCAGCTTAACCTACGGGGCTGGAAACACCATATATTTT. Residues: CASSLTYGAGNTIYF.

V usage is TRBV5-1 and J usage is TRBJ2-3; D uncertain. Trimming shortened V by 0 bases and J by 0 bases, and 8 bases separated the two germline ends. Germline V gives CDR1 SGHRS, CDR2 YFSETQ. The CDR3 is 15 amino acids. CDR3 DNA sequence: TGCGCCAGCAGCTTGGACCCCCTTAGCACAGATACGCAGTATTTT. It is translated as CASSLDPLSTDTQYF.

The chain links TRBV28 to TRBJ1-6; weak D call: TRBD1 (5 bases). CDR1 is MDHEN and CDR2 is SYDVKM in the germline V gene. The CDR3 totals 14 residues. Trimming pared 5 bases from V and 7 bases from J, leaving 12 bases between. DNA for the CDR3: TGTGCCAGCAGTCGAAGGGGCGGAAATTCACCCCTCCACTTT. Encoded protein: CASSRRGGNSPLHF.

The CDR3 nucleotides read TGTGCCAGCAGCTTAGGATTCCAGGACCACGAGCAGTACTTC. Protein sequence: CASSLGFQDHEQYF. The genes are TRBV7-2 and TRBJ2-7, with D uncertain. Deletions cut 1 base from V and 5 bases from J, with 12 bases between. The CDR3 consists of 14 residues. Germline V gene lookup returns CDR1 SGHTA and CDR2 FQGNSA. Full variable domain (missing parts from reference TRBV7-2 and TRBJ2-7): GAGVSQSPSNKVTEKGKDVELRCDPISGHTALYWYRQSLGQGLEFLIYFQGNSAPDKSGLPSDRFSAERTGGSVSTLTIQRTQQEDSAVYLCASSLGFQDHEQYFGPGTRLTVT.

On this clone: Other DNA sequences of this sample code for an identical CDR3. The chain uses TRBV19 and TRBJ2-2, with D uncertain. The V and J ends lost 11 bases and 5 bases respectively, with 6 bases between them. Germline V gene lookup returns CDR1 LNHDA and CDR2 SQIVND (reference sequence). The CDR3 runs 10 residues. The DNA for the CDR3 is TGTGCCGTGGGAACCGGGGAGCTGTTTTTT. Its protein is CAVGTGELFF.

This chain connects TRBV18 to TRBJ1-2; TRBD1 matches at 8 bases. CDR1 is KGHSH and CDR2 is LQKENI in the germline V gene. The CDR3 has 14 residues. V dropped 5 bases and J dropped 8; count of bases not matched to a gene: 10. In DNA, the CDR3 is TGTGCCAGCTCATCCTTTGGACAGGGAGTCGGCTACACCTTC. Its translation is CASSSFGQGVGYTF. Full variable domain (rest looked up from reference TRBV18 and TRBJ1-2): NAGVMQNPRHLVRRRGQEARLRCSPMKGHSHVYWYRQLPEEGLKFMVYLQKENIIDESGMPKERFSAEFPKEGPSILRIQQVVRGDSAAYFCASSSFGQGVGYTFGSGTRLTVV.

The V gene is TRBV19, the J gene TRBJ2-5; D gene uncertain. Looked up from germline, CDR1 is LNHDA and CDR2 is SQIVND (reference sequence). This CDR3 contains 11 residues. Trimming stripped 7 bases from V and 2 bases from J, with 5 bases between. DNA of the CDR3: TGTGCCAGTAACTTTCAAGAGACCCAGTACTTC. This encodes CASNFQETQYF.

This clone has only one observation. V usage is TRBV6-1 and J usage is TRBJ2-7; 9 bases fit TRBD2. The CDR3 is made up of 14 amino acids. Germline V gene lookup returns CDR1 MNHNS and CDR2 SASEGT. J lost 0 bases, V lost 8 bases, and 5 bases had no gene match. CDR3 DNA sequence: TGTGCCAGCCCTGCGGGAGGGCCCTCCTACGAGCAGTACTTC. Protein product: CASPAGGPSYEQYF.

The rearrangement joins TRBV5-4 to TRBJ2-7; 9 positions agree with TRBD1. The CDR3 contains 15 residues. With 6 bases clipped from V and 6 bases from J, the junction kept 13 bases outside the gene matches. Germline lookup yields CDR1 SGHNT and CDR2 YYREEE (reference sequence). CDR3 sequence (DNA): TGTGCCAGCACGCCGTTAGGACAGGGGTTGGGCGAGCAGTACTTC. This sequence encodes CASTPLGQGLGEQYF.

The CDR3 region has the DNA TGTGCCAGCAGTTACTCGGGAAGGGCCGAGCAGTACTTC. Amino acids: CASSYSGRAEQYF. This chain connects TRBV6-5 to TRBJ2-7; D ambiguous. Germline V CDR1 and CDR2: MNHEY, SVGAGI. The V and J ends lost 0 bases and 6 bases respectively, with 9 bases between them. This CDR3 is built from 13 residues.

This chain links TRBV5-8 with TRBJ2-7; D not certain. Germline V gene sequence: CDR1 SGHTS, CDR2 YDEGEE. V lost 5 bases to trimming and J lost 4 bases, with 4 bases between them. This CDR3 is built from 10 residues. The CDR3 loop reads CASSPYEQYF. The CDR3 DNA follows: TGTGCCAGCAGTCCGTACGAGCAGTACTTC.

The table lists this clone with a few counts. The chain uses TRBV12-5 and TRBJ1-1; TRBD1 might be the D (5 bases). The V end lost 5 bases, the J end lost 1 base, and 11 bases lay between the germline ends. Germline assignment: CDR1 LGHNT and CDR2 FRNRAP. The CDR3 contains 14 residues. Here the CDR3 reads CASGVRDSNTEAFF. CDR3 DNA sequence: TGTGCTAGTGGTGTGAGGGACTCGAACACTGAAGCTTTCTTT.

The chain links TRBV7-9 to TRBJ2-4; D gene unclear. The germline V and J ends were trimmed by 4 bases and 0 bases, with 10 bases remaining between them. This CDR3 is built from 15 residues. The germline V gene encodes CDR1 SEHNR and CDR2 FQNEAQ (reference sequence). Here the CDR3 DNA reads TGTGCCAGCAGCTCCCAGATACTAGCCAAAAACATTCAGTACTTC. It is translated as CASSSQILAKNIQYF.

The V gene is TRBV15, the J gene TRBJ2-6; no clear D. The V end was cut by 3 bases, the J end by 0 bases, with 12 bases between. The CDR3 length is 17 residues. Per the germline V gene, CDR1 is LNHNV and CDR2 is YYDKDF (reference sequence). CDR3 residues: CATSSRQANSGANVLTF. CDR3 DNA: TGTGCCACCAGCAGCAGGCAGGCGAACTCTGGGGCCAACGTCCTGACTTTC.

The CDR3 region has the DNA TGCGCCAGCAGCCAAGTAAACACAGATACGCAGTATTTT. Protein product: CASSQVNTDTQYF. This chain joins TRBV4-3 and TRBJ2-3; D not resolved. CDR3 length: 13 residues. Per germline, CDR1 LGHNA and CDR2 YSLEER. Trimming removed 1 base at V and 2 bases at J, with 4 bases between.

CDR3 sequence: CASAPGLAGGDTQYF. In DNA, the CDR3 is TGTGCCAGCGCCCCGGGGCTAGCGGGGGGAGATACGCAGTATTTT. The chain carries TRBV28 and TRBJ2-3; 11 bases are shared with TRBD2. CDR1 MDHEN and CDR2 SYDVKM come from the germline V gene. The V segment lost 8 bases and the J segment 5 bases; nucleotides outside the gene matches: 9. The CDR3 consists of 15 residues.